What follows are 14 T cell receptor beta chains derived from one specimen sequenced in a study of blood T cell repertoires in COVID-19. TCRdb's table, derived via immunoSEQ multiplex PCR, lists solely in-frame clones and lacks some. This table has fewer than 200,000 clones, more than 60% appearing once. Sequencing used peripheral blood. These receptors came from a man aged 60 to 69 with acute or convalescent COVID-19.

The chain has TRBV11-1 and TRBJ2-1; 13 bases are shared with TRBD2. V trimming: 5 bases; J trimming: 9 bases; junction bases outside the gene matches: 7. The CDR3 runs to 15 residues. Germline CDR1 reads SGHAT; CDR2 reads FQDESV (reference sequence). The CDR3 loop is CASSLTSGGASEQFF. In DNA, the CDR3 is TGTGCCAGCAGCCTCACTAGCGGGGGGGCTTCTGAGCAGTTCTTC.

The chain employs TRBV6-1 and TRBJ2-1; TRBD1 might be the D (6 bases). Germline assignment: CDR1 MNHNS and CDR2 SASEGT. This CDR3 comprises 13 residues. V gave up 6 bases and J gave up 4 bases, with 10 bases separating them. CDR3 DNA: TGTGCCAGCAGGGTACAGGGTTACAATGAGCAGTTCTTC. This translates into CASRVQGYNEQFF.

The V call is TRBV28, the J call TRBJ1-2; no definite D call. Germline V gives CDR1 MDHEN, CDR2 SYDVKM. V lost 8 bases to trimming and J lost 3 bases, with 16 bases between them. This CDR3 contains 14 residues. DNA of the CDR3: TGTGCCAGCGGCCTTACTAGGTCGGACTATGGCTACACCTTC. Its translation is CASGLTRSDYGYTF.

This chain uses TRBV10-3 with TRBJ2-3, with 7 bases aligning to TRBD2. The CDR3 consists of 19 residues. CDR1 and CDR2 from the germline V gene are ENHRY and SYGVKD. V lost 5 bases and J lost 4; bases outside the gene matches: 21. CDR3 DNA sequence: TGTGCCATCAGTACCTCTCCCGGGCAGCGGGGTAGTAGGCCAGATACGCAGTATTTT. The encoded protein is CAISTSPGQRGSRPDTQYF.

As for this clone: Sequence at one end of the junction differs from germline and may be a read error. This chain joins TRBV24-1 and TRBJ2-3, with D possibly matching TRBD1 (6 bases). The CDR3 consists of 11 residues. Germline lookup yields CDR1 KGHDR and CDR2 SFDVKD. This CDR3 is CATSDLGTRWF. CDR3 DNA: TGTGCCACCAGTGATTTGGGGACACGATGGTTT.

The chain carries TRBV3-1 (or the pseudogene TRBV3-2) and TRBJ1-5; D gene unclear. V dropped 3 bases and J dropped 2 bases, with 5 bases sitting between them. This CDR3 contains 13 residues. Germline CDR1 reads LGHDT; CDR2 reads YNNKEL (reference sequence). CDR3 sequence reads: CASSHPGNQPQHF. CDR3 nucleotide sequence: TGTGCCAGCAGCCACCCGGGCAATCAGCCCCAGCATTTT.

V usage is TRBV24-1 and J usage is TRBJ2-6; 7 bases are a match to TRBD2. This CDR3 has 17 amino acids. From germline, CDR1 is KGHDR and CDR2 SFDVKD. V lost 6 bases, J lost 1 base, and 8 bases stayed unmatched. This CDR3 reads CATSPSRGISGANVLTF. The CDR3 DNA is TGTGCCACCAGTCCTTCGCGGGGGATATCTGGGGCCAACGTCCTGACTTTC.

The chain recombines TRBV11-3 with TRBJ2-1; tentative D call: TRBD2 (7 bases). Germline V gene sequence: CDR1 SGHNT, CDR2 YENEEA. This CDR3 contains 15 residues. V lost 1 base, J lost 4 bases, and 11 bases lay in between. CDR3 DNA sequence: TGTGCCAGCAGCTTAGGGGGGGGCCGGTACAATGAGCAGTTCTTC. Its translation is CASSLGGGRYNEQFF.

The chain combines TRBV7-2 with TRBJ1-1; no firm D call. Trimming stripped 4 bases from V and 7 bases from J, with 16 bases between. The CDR3 contains 14 residues. The germline V gene encodes CDR1 SGHTA and CDR2 FQGNSA. The chain's CDR3 is CASSSRAGSLEAFF. CDR3 nucleotides: TGTGCCAGCAGCTCGCGGGCGGGCAGCCTTGAAGCTTTCTTT.

The V gene is TRBV29-1, the J gene TRBJ1-1; D may be TRBD1 (5 bases). Germline V gene sequence: CDR1 SQVTM, CDR2 ANQGSEA. CDR3 size: 13 residues. V lost 7 bases and J lost 4, with 16 bases in between. Written as DNA, the CDR3 is TGCAGCGGGGGGGAGGGGACCCTCACTGAAGCTTTCTTT. It translates to CSGGEGTLTEAFF.

The sample holds one count of this clone. The CDR3 sequence is CASSQEGGGNQPQHF. CDR3 nucleotides: TGTGCCAGCAGCCAAGAAGGGGGGGGCAATCAGCCCCAGCATTTT. The V gene is TRBV4-2, the J gene TRBJ1-5; a possible D gene is TRBD1 (6 bases). Germline lookup yields CDR1 LGHNA and CDR2 YNFKEQ. V dropped 0 bases and J dropped 2 bases, with 8 bases sitting between them. The CDR3 has 15 residues.

The CDR3 coding sequence is TGTGCCAGCACCCCGGGGTCAGGGACTTACAATGAGCAGTTCTTC. It translates to CASTPGSGTYNEQFF. This chain joins TRBV7-9 and TRBJ2-1, with D maybe TRBD2 (6 bases). CDR3 length: 15 amino acids. Trimming removed 7 bases at V and 4 bases at J, with 17 bases between. Germline V lookup: CDR1 SEHNR, CDR2 FQNEAQ (reference sequence).

This clone was observed a few times. The genes are TRBV15 and TRBJ1-2; D is undetermined. Germline values: CDR1 LNHNV, CDR2 YYDKDF (reference sequence). The V and J ends lost 3 bases and 10 bases respectively, with 15 bases between them. This CDR3 contains 13 residues. This chain's CDR3 is CATSSPDTGHYTF. In DNA form, the CDR3 reads TGTGCCACCAGCAGCCCAGACACCGGTCACTACACCTTC.

The CDR3 reads CASSYSVGHSSYEQYF. The CDR3 nucleotides are TGTGCCAGCAGTTACTCGGTGGGACATAGCTCCTACGAGCAGTACTTC. The V call is TRBV6-5, the J call TRBJ2-7; tentative D call: TRBD1 (6 bases). V was clipped by 0 bases and J by 0 bases, with 12 bases between them. The CDR3 extends over 16 amino acids. Germline V gene data show CDR1 as MNHEY and CDR2 as SVGAGI.